This T cell receptor (beta chain) was observed in a study of shared clonotypes between healthy human individuals. The sample holds a few counts of this clone. Its target is unknown. CDR1 is LNHDA and CDR2 is SQIVND in the germline V gene (reference sequence). The ends lost 6 bases at V and 10 bases at J; junction bases unmatched: 12. This CDR3 has 14 amino acids. Whole-study findings and limits: Memory subsets generally showed lower estimated richness than naive subsets. Represented genetic and exposure-history diversity was restricted by having few donors. Sequencing depth was a factor that was expected to affect clonotype sharing among donors.

Using immunoSEQ multiplex PCR, the repertoire was profiled, and TCRdb retains in-frame clones only, with some absent. The sample has 2.3 million or so clones, just over 90% seen once. Sequencing was done on a sample of naive CD4+ T cells from PBMCs. Subset here: CD45RA+ positively selected. This clonotype originated in a man aged 18 to 30 in good health. Some clones in this sample may be carry-over from other donors' samples. This chain joins TRBV19 and TRBJ1-5; 7 nucleotides match TRBD1. CDR3: CASRRQGLGDPQHF. In DNA form, the CDR3 reads TGTGCCAGTAGACGACAGGGACTAGGGGATCCCCAGCATTTT.